This T cell receptor (beta chain) was sequenced for a study of OX40 agonist ivuxolimab in advanced cancers. Concerning the study at large: Ivuxolimab, which targeted the costimulatory receptor OX40 (CD134), was an agonistic, fully human IgG2 monoclonal antibody. Intravenous ivuxolimab was administered to patients every 2 weeks at six dose levels: 0.01, 0.1, 0.3, 1.5, 3 and 10 mg/kg. Among the roughly 52 dose-escalation patients, approximately 20 had hepatocellular carcinoma, about 15 melanoma, 9 renal cell carcinoma and 9 head and neck cancer. The dose-escalation cohort was roughly 83% male with a mean age of approximately 60 years, ranging from roughly 20 to 80. Prior anti-PD-1, anti-PD-L1 or anti-CTLA-4 therapy was permitted, and less than 45% of dose-escalation patients had received checkpoint inhibitors. Partial responses occurred in three dose-escalation patients: two with cutaneous melanoma and one with hepatocellular carcinoma. Peripheral TCRbeta sequencing was intended to test whether TCR sequence diversity was altered and clonal T-cell expansion was caused by ivuxolimab. The monotherapy dose-escalation portion (N ≈ 52 patients) of the phase I ivuxolimab trial is reported in the paper.

The CDR3 measures 14 amino acids from cysteine to phenylalanine. This entry keeps only the CDR3 DNA: 42 bases, framed from base 1. For CDR1 and CDR2, the germline V gene lists MGHDK and SYGVNS. After removal of 4 bases from V and 7 bases from J, the junction retains 5 bases not matched to a gene. On this clone: The antigen this receptor binds is unknown. Per-base qualities were not stored, and no clone one base away is much larger.

Genomic DNA was extracted from sorted cells for sequencing of the TCRbeta CDR3 region. The immunoSEQ Assay was used for sequencing of TCRbeta CDR3 regions. The table comes from immuneACCESS by way of TCRdb, which keeps in-frame sequences with V and J called. Part of the clones is missing from these tables; in studies checked, under half for an unresolved V gene and the rest for unknown reasons. Within this sample are about 95,000 clones, with around 90% of them counted one time only. Together, the top ten hold around 2.5% of the sample. The trial excluded patients who had a history of autoimmune disease or who were on systemic immunosuppression. Peripheral blood for TCR sequencing was drawn from every dose cohort at baseline, at cycle 4 day 1 and at cycle 7 day 1. Samples were obtained from an open-label, multicenter, first-in-human phase I dose-escalation trial of ivuxolimab. Adults with locally advanced or metastatic melanoma, renal cell, hepatocellular, or head and neck squamous cell carcinoma were enrolled in the trial. CD4+ and CD8+ T cells were sorted separately from peripheral blood before TCR sequencing.

Study-level results and caveats: The antigen specificity of the clonally expanded peripheral T cells was not determined. Low levels of normalized T-cell clonal expansion were also seen in some nonresponding patients. In the 0.1-3.0 mg/kg groups, partial responders were among the patients with the lowest normalized peripheral clonal expansion, particularly in CD8+ T cells. Clonal expansion of both CD4+ and CD8+ blood T cells was observed from baseline to week 6 at doses 0.1 to 3.0 mg/kg. After ivuxolimab, CD8+ T cells had more expanded clones than CD4+ T cells on average.

The chain is made from TRBV25-1 and TRBJ2-7; the central 12 bases match TRBD2. The specimen comprised CD4+ or CD8+ T cells sorted from blood, sampled in a trial of the OX40 agonist ivuxolimab. The clonotype was recovered from an adult with an advanced solid tumor such as melanoma, head and neck, liver or kidney cancer. The CDR3 reads as follows: CASSAGLAGREQYF. The nucleotide sequence reads as follows: TGTGCCAGCAGTGCAGGACTAGCGGGAAGGGAGCAGTACTTC.